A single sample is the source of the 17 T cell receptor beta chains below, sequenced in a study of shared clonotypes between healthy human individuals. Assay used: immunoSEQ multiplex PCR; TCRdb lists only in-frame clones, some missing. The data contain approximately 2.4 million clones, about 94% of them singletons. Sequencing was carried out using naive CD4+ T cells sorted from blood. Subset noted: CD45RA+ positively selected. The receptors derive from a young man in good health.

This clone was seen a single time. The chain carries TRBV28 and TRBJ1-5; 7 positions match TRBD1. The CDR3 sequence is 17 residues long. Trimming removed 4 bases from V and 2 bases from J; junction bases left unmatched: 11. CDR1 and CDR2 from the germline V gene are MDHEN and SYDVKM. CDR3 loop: CASSSIDETGRNQPQHF. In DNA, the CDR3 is TGTGCCAGCAGTTCGATCGATGAGACAGGGCGCAATCAGCCCCAGCATTTT.

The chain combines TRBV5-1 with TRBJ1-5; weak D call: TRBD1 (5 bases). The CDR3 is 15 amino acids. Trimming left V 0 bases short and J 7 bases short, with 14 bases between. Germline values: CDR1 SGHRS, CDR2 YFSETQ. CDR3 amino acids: CASSLGGDRGQPQHF. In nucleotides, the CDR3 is TGCGCCAGCAGCTTGGGTGGCGACAGAGGCCAGCCCCAGCATTTT.

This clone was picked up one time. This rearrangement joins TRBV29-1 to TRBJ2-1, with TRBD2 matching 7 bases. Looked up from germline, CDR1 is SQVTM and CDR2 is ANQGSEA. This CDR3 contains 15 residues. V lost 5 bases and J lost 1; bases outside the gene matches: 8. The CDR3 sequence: CSVRKGGSSYNEQFF. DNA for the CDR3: TGCAGCGTTAGGAAAGGCGGGAGTTCCTACAATGAGCAGTTCTTC.

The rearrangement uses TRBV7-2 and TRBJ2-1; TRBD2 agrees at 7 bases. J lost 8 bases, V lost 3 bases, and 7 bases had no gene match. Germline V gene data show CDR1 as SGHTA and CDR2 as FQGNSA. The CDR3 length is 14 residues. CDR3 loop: CASSFGGSIYEQFF. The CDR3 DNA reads TGTGCCAGCAGCTTCGGCGGGAGTATCTATGAGCAGTTCTTC.

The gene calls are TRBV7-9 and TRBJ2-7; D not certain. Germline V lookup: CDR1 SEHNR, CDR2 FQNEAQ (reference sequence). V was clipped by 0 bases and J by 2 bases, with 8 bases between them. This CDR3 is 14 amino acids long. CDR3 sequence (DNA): TGTGCCAGCAGCTTAGCCGTACTAACCTACGAGCAGTACTTC. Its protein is CASSLAVLTYEQYF.

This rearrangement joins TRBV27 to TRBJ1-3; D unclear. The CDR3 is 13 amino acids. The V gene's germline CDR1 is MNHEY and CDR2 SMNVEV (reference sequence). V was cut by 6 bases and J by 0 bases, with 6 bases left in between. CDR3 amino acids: CASRRSSGNTIYF. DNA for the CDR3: TGTGCCAGCAGAAGGAGCTCTGGAAACACCATATATTTT.

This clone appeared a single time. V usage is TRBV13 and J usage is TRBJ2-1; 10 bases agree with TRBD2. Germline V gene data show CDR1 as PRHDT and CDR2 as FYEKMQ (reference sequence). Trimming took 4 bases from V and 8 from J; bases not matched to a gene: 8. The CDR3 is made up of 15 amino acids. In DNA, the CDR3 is TGTGCCAGCAGCTCCCCTAGCGGGAGAACCGATGAGCAGTTCTTC. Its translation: CASSSPSGRTDEQFF.

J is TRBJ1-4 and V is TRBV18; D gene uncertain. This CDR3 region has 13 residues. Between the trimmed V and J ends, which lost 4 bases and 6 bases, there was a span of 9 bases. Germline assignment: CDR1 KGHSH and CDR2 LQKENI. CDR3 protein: CASSRTRDEKLFF. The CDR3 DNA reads TGTGCCAGCTCACGAACAAGGGATGAAAAACTGTTTTTT.

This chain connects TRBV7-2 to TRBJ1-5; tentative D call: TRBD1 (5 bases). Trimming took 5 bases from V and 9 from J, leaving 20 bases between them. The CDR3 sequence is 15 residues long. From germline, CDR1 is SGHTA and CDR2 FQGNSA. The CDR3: CASSPVVGPGGPQHF. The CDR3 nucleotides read TGTGCCAGCAGCCCTGTGGTGGGTCCGGGGGGGCCCCAGCATTTT.

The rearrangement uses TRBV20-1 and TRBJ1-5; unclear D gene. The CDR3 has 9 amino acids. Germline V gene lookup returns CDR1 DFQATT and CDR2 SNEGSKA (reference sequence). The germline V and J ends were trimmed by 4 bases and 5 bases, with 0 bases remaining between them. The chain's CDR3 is CSANQPQHF. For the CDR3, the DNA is TGCAGTGCTAATCAGCCCCAGCATTTT.

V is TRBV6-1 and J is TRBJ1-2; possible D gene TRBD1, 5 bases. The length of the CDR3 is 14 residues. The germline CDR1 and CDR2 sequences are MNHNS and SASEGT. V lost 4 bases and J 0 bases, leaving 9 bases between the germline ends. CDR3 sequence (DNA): TGTGCCAGCAGTGCCGAGGGACCTAACTATGGCTACACCTTC. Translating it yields CASSAEGPNYGYTF.

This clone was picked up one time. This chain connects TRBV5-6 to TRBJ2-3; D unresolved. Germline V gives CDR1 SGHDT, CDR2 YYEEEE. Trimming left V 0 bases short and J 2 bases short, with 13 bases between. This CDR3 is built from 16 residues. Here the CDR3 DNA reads TGTGCCAGCAGCTTGGCCCGCCTCCAGTACACAGATACGCAGTATTTT. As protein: CASSLARLQYTDTQYF.

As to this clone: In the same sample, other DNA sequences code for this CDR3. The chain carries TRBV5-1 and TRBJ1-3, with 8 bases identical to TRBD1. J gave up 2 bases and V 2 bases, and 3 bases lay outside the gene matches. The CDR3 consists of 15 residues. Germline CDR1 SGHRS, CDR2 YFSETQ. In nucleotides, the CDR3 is TGCGCCAGCAGCTTATCGACAGGGGCTGGAAACACCATATATTTT. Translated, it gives CASSLSTGAGNTIYF.

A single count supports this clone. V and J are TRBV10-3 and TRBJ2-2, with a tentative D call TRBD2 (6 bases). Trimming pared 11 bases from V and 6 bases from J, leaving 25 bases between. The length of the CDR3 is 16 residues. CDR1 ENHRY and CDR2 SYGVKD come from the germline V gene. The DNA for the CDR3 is TGTGCCGCCCGAGAGGAGGGCGGAAGAGTGGCCGGGGAGCTGTTTTTT. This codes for CAAREEGGRVAGELFF.

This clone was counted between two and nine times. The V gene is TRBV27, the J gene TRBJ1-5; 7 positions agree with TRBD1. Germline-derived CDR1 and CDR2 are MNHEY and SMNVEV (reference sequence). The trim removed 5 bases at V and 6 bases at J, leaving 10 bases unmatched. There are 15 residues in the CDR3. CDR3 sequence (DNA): TGTGCCAGCAGTCCCCGGGACAGCTTGACTCAGCCCCAGCATTTT. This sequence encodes CASSPRDSLTQPQHF.

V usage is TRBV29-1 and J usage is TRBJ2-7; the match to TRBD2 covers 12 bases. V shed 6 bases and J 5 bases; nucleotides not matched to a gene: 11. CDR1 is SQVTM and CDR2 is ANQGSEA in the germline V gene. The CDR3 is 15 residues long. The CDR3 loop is CSVAYLAGGRNEQYF. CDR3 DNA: TGCAGCGTCGCTTACCTAGCGGGAGGGCGGAACGAGCAGTACTTC.

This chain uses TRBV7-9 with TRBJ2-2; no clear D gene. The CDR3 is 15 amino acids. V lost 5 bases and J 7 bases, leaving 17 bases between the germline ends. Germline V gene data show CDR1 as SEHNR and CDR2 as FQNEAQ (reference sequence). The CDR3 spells CASSVMPLGGGELFF. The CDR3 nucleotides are TGTGCCAGCAGCGTTATGCCGCTCGGTGGCGGGGAGCTGTTTTTT. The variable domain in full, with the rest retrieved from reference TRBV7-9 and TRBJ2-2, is DTGVSQNPRHKITKRGQNVTFRCDPISEHNRLYWYRQTLGQGPEFLTYFQNEAQLEKSRLLSDRFSAERPKGSFSTLEIQRTEQGDSAMYLCASSVMPLGGGELFFGEGSRLTVL.